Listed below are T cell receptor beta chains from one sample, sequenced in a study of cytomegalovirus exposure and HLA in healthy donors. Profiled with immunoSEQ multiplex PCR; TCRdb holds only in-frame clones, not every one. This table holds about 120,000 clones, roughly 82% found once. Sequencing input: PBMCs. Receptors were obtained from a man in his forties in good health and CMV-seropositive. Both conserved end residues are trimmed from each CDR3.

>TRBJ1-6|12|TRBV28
ASSRPSYNSPLH
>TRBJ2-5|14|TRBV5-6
ASSLVRHRGRETQY
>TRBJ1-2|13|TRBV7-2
ASSLDSGTDYGYT
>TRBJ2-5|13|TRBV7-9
SSSSARTGKETQY
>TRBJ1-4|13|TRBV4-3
ASSTGGASNEKLF
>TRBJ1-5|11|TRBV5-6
ASSLFRLGPQH
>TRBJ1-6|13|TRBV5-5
ASSLWDRGRSPLH
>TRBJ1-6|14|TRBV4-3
ASSQDTGEVSSPLH
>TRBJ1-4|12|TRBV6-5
ASTTLGPKEKLF
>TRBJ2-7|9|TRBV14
ASSLAGEQY
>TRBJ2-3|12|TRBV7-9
ASSPGRGTDTQY
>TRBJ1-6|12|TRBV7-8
ASSSGTVNSPLH
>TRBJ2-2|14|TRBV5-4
ASTPFRGSDTGELF
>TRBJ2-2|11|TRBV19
APFGGDYGELF
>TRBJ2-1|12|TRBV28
ASSSPSGENEQF
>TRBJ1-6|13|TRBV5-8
ASSRPDSLHSPLH
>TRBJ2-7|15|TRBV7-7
ASSFMGRTGFTYEQY
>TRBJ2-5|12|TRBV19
ASSSTEGRWTQY
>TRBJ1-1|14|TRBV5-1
ASSLGSSIRNTEAF
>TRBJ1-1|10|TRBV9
ASSDFGTEAF
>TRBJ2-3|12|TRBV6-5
ASSDSGGTDTQY
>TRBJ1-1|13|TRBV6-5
ASSSRVMVDTEAF
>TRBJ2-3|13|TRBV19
ASTFSGLATDTQY
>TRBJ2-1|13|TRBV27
ASRYDRGGFNEQF
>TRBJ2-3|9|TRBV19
ASSMLGPQY
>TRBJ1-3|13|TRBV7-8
ASSLGTGSGNTIY
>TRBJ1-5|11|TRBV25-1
ASSELEGQPQH
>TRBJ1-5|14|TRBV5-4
ASSWGGPYSNQPQH
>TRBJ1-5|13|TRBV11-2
ASSANGQGNQPQH
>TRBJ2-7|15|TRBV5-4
ASSLASRQGGSNEQY
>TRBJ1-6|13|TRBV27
ASRNARTQGSPLH
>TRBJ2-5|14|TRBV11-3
ASSAGLAGGKETQY
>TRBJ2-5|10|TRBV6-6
ASTRGGETQY
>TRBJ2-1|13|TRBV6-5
ASSPFVGPYNEQF
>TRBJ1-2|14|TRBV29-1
SATSGGGSPNYGYT
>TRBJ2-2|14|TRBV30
AWSVRWGENTGELF
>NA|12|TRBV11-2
ASSFTGGSYEQY
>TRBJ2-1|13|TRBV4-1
ASSSSGTDYNEQF
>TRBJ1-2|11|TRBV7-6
ASSSGQNYGYT
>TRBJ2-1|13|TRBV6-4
ASSDRDSVGNEQF
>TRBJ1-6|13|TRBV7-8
ASSLVPGGNSPLH
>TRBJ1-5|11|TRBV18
ASSAGTHQPQH
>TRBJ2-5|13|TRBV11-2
ASSLRSGGGETQY
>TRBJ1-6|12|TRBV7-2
ASSRTGDNSPLH
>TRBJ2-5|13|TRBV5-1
ASSLDPLVTKTQY
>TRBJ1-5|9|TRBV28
ASSLAKPQH
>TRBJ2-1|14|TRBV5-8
ASSFERGAGYNEQF
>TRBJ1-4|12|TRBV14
ASSQGQANEKLF
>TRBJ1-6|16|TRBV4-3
ASSQESGRSSYNSPLH
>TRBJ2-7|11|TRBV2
ASSEDRAYEQY
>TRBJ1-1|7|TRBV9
ASICRAF